The 31 T cell receptor beta chains listed next were all sequenced from one sample in a study of cytomegalovirus exposure and HLA in healthy donors. 13 Jbeta primers and 60 Vbeta primers were used for the PCR. Using immunoSEQ multiplex PCR, the repertoire was profiled, and TCRdb retains in-frame clones only, with some absent. The sample consists of about 200,000 clones, roughly 78% of them appearing once. Source material: PBMCs. The origin of the receptors is a woman in her thirties in good health and CMV-seropositive.

This clone came up a few times. The rearrangement links TRBV5-1 to TRBJ2-7; 7 bases align to TRBD1. J gave up 0 bases and V 4 bases, and 10 bases lay outside the gene matches. Germline-derived CDR1 and CDR2 are SGHRS and YFSETQ. This CDR3 has 16 amino acids. CDR3 bases: TGCGCCAGCAGCGTAGGCCCCAGGGACAGCTCCTACGAGCAGTACTTC. Its protein is CASSVGPRDSSYEQYF.

This chain joins TRBV4-3 and TRBJ1-3; TRBD1 might be the D (5 bases). The CDR3 loop spans 15 amino acids. Germline V gives CDR1 LGHNA, CDR2 YSLEER. V lost 3 bases and J 0 bases, leaving 9 bases between the germline ends. Here the CDR3 reads CASSQRRGSGNTIYF. The CDR3 DNA reads as TGCGCCAGCAGCCAGAGGAGGGGCTCTGGAAACACCATATATTTT.

The J gene is TRBJ2-1, the V gene TRBV27; TRBD2 matches at 8 bases. CDR1 and CDR2 (germline): MNHEY, SMNVEV (reference sequence). CDR3 length equals 12 residues. V was pared by 2 bases and J by 9 bases, with 0 bases of the junction left unmatched. CDR3 in DNA: TGTGCCAGCAGTTTAACTAGCGGTGAGCAGTTCTTC. It is translated as CASSLTSGEQFF.

The CDR3 protein is CASSLLGREQYF. CDR3 DNA: TGTGCCAGCAGCTTATTGGGGCGCGAGCAGTACTTC. The chain joins TRBV7-8 to TRBJ2-7; possible D gene TRBD1, 5 bases. CDR3 length: 12 residues. V lost 2 bases to trimming and J lost 6 bases, with 8 bases between them. Germline CDR1 is SGHVS and CDR2 is FQNEAQ.

The rearrangement uses TRBV19 and TRBJ1-2; D is uncertain. V was cut by 7 bases and J by 6 bases, with 24 bases left in between. The germline CDR1 and CDR2 sequences are LNHDA and SQIVND (reference sequence). The CDR3 is 16 residues long. For the CDR3, the DNA is TGTGCCAGTAAAGGTTGGGCAACTAAGCGGAGCGATGGCTACACCTTC. It encodes CASKGWATKRSDGYTF.

The V and J genes are TRBV19 and TRBJ2-5; TRBD1 matches 9 bases. This CDR3 region has 14 residues. The trim removed 4 bases at V and 5 bases at J, leaving 5 bases unmatched. CDR1 and CDR2 (germline): LNHDA, SQIVND (reference sequence). The CDR3 DNA is TGTGCCAGTAGTACCACAGGGGGCTTTGAGACCCAGTACTTC. This encodes CASSTTGGFETQYF.

The CDR3 sequence is CASSLTGGEKLFF. CDR3 DNA: TGTGCCAGCAGCTTGACAGGTGGTGAAAAACTGTTTTTT. The V and J genes are TRBV11-2 and TRBJ1-4; D is possibly TRBD1 (6 bases). Trimming pared 3 bases from V and 7 bases from J, leaving 9 bases between. CDR1 is SGHAT, CDR2 FQNNGV, per germline. CDR3 length: 13 residues.

The CDR3 DNA is TGTGCCAGCAGTCCGGGACAGGGGGCAGCCGGGGAGCTGTTTTTT. Protein product: CASSPGQGAAGELFF. The chain has TRBV9 and TRBJ2-2; 12 nucleotides agree with TRBD1. The CDR3 is 15 residues long. From germline, CDR1 is SGDLS and CDR2 YYNGEE. J lost 6 bases, V lost 5 bases, and 5 bases had no gene match.

V usage is TRBV5-1 and J usage is TRBJ2-7; TRBD2 aligns across 8 bases. Germline-derived CDR1 and CDR2 are SGHRS and YFSETQ. V dropped 4 bases and J dropped 2; count of bases not matched to a gene: 8. CDR3 length: 15 residues. CDR3 in amino acids: CASSPGIAGTYEQYF. In nucleotides, the CDR3 is TGCGCCAGCAGCCCCGGGATAGCGGGAACCTACGAGCAGTACTTC. The full variable domain, its missing parts supplied by reference TRBV5-1 and TRBJ2-7, is KAGVTQTPRYLIKTRGQQVTLSCSPISGHRSVSWYQQTPGQGLQFLFEYFSETQRNKGNFPGRFSGRQFSNSRSEMNVSTLELGDSALYLCASSPGIAGTYEQYFGPGTRLTVT.

The CDR3 here is CASRDRGQGSNQPQHF. CDR3 sequence (DNA): TGTGCCAGTAGGGACAGGGGGCAGGGTAGCAATCAGCCCCAGCATTTT. The chain carries TRBV19 and TRBJ1-5; 11 bases are shared with TRBD1. J lost 0 bases, V lost 6 bases, and 4 bases had no gene match. This CDR3 is built from 16 residues. Per germline, CDR1 LNHDA and CDR2 SQIVND (reference sequence).

The rearrangement links TRBV15 to TRBJ2-2; 7 bases fit TRBD1. The CDR3 runs 13 residues. Per the germline V gene, CDR1 is LNHNV and CDR2 is YYDKDF (reference sequence). Trimming took 5 bases from V and 4 from J; bases not matched to a gene: 1. The CDR3 loop reads CATSEGATGELFF. The CDR3 nucleotides are TGTGCCACCAGCGAGGGGGCCACCGGGGAGCTGTTTTTT.

This sequence joins TRBV19 and TRBJ1-1; D is unresolved. This CDR3 has 14 amino acids. V shed 6 bases and J shed 4 bases, with 15 bases lying between them. Germline V CDR1 and CDR2: LNHDA, SQIVND (reference sequence). CDR3 sequence reads: CASSPVTTGTEAFF. Written as DNA, the CDR3 is TGTGCCAGTAGCCCGGTCACAACGGGCACTGAAGCTTTCTTT.

This clone showed up just a few times. The chain couples TRBV11-2 to TRBJ2-1; the D gene is possibly TRBD2 (6 bases). The germline V gene encodes CDR1 SGHAT and CDR2 FQNNGV. V lost 6 bases and J lost 8, with 17 bases in between. CDR3 length equals 14 residues. In DNA, the CDR3 is TGTGCCAGCAGGATAGGTATGTGGGGGGATGAGCAGTTCTTC. It yields the protein CASRIGMWGDEQFF.

This clone was detected only once. The chain uses TRBV4-2 and TRBJ2-3, with 8 bases matching TRBD2. Germline lookup yields CDR1 LGHNA and CDR2 YNFKEQ. With V trimmed by 5 bases and J by 4 bases, 5 bases remained unmatched. CDR3 length equals 14 residues. The CDR3 coding sequence is TGTGCCAGCAGCGGGGCGGGGGGAGCAGATACGCAGTATTTT. Translation gives CASSGAGGADTQYF.

The chain has TRBV5-1 and TRBJ2-7; 9 bases agree with TRBD1. CDR1 and CDR2 from the germline V gene are SGHRS and YFSETQ. J gave up 5 bases and V 6 bases, and 12 bases lay outside the gene matches. This CDR3 spans 15 amino acids. CDR3 in amino acids: CASKSPGQGLHEQYF. As DNA, the CDR3 is TGCGCCAGCAAGAGCCCGGGACAGGGTCTCCACGAGCAGTACTTC.

This clone has only one observation. The chain recombines TRBV4-3 with TRBJ2-2, with 9 bases matching TRBD1. After removal of 0 bases from V and 7 bases from J, the junction contained 9 bases not matched to a gene. Germline CDR1 is LGHNA and CDR2 is YSLEER. The CDR3 is 17 residues long. The CDR3 sequence is CASSQDQGTGIHGELFF. The CDR3 region has the DNA TGCGCCAGCAGCCAAGACCAAGGGACAGGGATTCACGGGGAGCTGTTTTTT.

This clone turned up a few times. This chain connects TRBV6-6 to TRBJ1-5; D not resolved. Germline values: CDR1 MNHNY, CDR2 SVGAGI (reference sequence). Trimming removed 2 bases from V and 4 bases from J, with 6 bases in between. The CDR3 runs to 13 residues. For the CDR3, the DNA is TGTGCCAGCAGTTACCCCAGGAATCAGCCCCAGCATTTT. Protein product: CASSYPRNQPQHF.

A few counts support this clone. The chain joins TRBV27 to TRBJ1-5, with 8 bases identical to TRBD1. Trimming removed 4 bases from V and 5 bases from J; junction bases left unmatched: 7. Germline lookup yields CDR1 MNHEY and CDR2 SMNVEV (reference sequence). The CDR3 is 15 amino acids. CDR3 loop: CASSSRQGLDQPQHF. The CDR3 DNA sequence: TGTGCCAGCAGTTCAAGACAGGGGTTGGATCAGCCCCAGCATTTT.

This sequence joins TRBV5-5 and TRBJ1-2; TRBD1 aligns across 11 bases. Trimming at V came to 4 bases and at J to 4 bases, leaving 12 bases not matched to a gene. Germline V gene sequence: CDR1 SGHKS, CDR2 YYEKEE (reference sequence). The CDR3 totals 17 residues. CDR3: CASSPGTGGILGYGYTF. The CDR3 nucleotides are TGTGCCAGCAGCCCAGGGACAGGGGGTATATTAGGCTATGGCTACACCTTC. The full variable domain, completed using reference TRBV5-5 and TRBJ1-2, is DAGVTQSPTHLIKTRGQQVTLRCSPISGHKSVSWYQQVLGQGPQFIFQYYEKEERGRGNFPDRFSARQFPNYSSELNVNALLLGDSALYLCASSPGTGGILGYGYTFGSGTRLTVV.

The chain uses TRBV5-6 and TRBJ1-2; tentative D call: TRBD1 (5 bases). CDR1 and CDR2 from the germline V gene are SGHDT and YYEEEE. The CDR3 loop spans 14 amino acids. Trimming shortened V by 4 bases and J by 1 base, and 11 bases separated the two germline ends. CDR3 residues: CASSRKTVNYGYTF. Here the CDR3 DNA reads TGTGCCAGCAGCCGAAAGACAGTTAACTATGGCTACACCTTC.

CDR3 DNA sequence: TGTGCCAGCAGCCCCGGGTCCGACCCCAAGCAGTACTTC. Amino acids: CASSPGSDPKQYF. The rearrangement joins TRBV6-5 to TRBJ2-7, with no clear D. The CDR3 has 13 residues. CDR1 and CDR2 from the germline V gene are MNHEY and SVGAGI. Trimming cost V 6 bases and J 8 bases, with 17 bases left between them.

V usage is TRBV21-1 and J usage is TRBJ2-3; TRBD2 reflects the table's D call only, with no check against the DNA. TRBV21-1 counts as a pseudogene. The CDR3 is 15 amino acids. The CDR3 protein is CASSPCGGPPDTQYF. CDR3 DNA sequence: TGTGCCAGCAGCCCATGCGGGGGGCCGCCAGATACGCAGTATTTT.

CDR3 loop: CASSPRNIQYF. As DNA, the CDR3 is TGTGCCAGCAGCCCGAGGAACATTCAGTACTTC. V usage is TRBV5-6 and J usage is TRBJ2-4; D gene ambiguous. From germline, CDR1 is SGHDT and CDR2 YYEEEE. The germline V and J ends were trimmed by 4 bases and 7 bases, with 6 bases remaining between them. This CDR3 region has 11 residues.

The gene calls are TRBV4-1 and TRBJ2-7, with 10 bases aligning to TRBD1. Trimming took 4 bases from V and 0 from J; bases not matched to a gene: 6. The CDR3 contains 16 residues. Germline assignment: CDR1 MGHRA and CDR2 YSYEKL. This chain's CDR3 is CASSPGQGLFSYEQYF. DNA of the CDR3: TGCGCCAGCAGCCCGGGACAGGGGCTTTTCTCCTACGAGCAGTACTTC.

This chain links TRBV15 with TRBJ1-1; a possible D gene is TRBD1 (6 bases). V lost 5 bases, J lost 9 bases, and 19 bases lay in between. The CDR3 is 14 amino acids. CDR1 LNHNV and CDR2 YYDKDF come from the germline V gene (reference sequence). As DNA, the CDR3 is TGTGCCACCAGCTCTAGAGAAACGGACAGAAAAGCTTTCTTT. Translation: CATSSRETDRKAFF.

The chain links TRBV5-1 to TRBJ2-4, with 7 positions matching TRBD2. In germline, CDR1 is SGHRS, CDR2 YFSETQ. After removal of 4 bases from V and 0 bases from J, the junction contained 7 bases not matched to a gene. The CDR3 covers 16 residues. This CDR3 reads CASSTSSGLAKNIQYF. CDR3 bases: TGCGCCAGCAGCACTTCTAGCGGTCTAGCCAAAAACATTCAGTACTTC.

Concerning this clone: Additional DNA sequences in this sample encode the identical CDR3. V gene TRBV6-5 combines with J gene TRBJ2-1, with a possible D match to TRBD1 (6 bases). This CDR3 is built from 12 residues. Trimming stripped 6 bases from V and 7 bases from J, with 10 bases between. Germline values: CDR1 MNHEY, CDR2 SVGAGI. The CDR3 DNA sequence: TGTGCCAGCAGACCACAGGGAAATGAGCAGTTCTTC. Translated: CASRPQGNEQFF.

This rearrangement joins TRBV5-4 to TRBJ2-5, with D perhaps matching TRBD2 (6 bases). The ends were cut back, 4 bases at V and 3 bases at J, with 10 bases in the middle. This CDR3 has 13 amino acids. Germline values: CDR1 SGHNT, CDR2 YYREEE (reference sequence). CDR3 coding DNA: TGTGCCAGCAGCGGGGGGTCGAAAGAGACCCAGTACTTC. Translation gives CASSGGSKETQYF.

The genes are TRBV7-7 and TRBJ2-2, with D possibly being TRBD1 (6 bases). The germline CDR1 and CDR2 sequences are SSHAT and FNYEAQ (reference sequence). CDR3 length: 17 amino acids. Trimming cost V 1 base and J 4 bases, with 16 bases left between them. The chain's CDR3 is CASSLDPRGATTGELFF. The DNA for the CDR3 is TGTGCCAGCAGCTTAGATCCCAGGGGCGCAACCACCGGGGAGCTGTTTTTT.

Here the CDR3 reads CASSFSPGLGSYNEQFF. CDR3 nucleotides: TGTGCCAGCAGCTTCTCCCCCGGCCTTGGGAGCTACAATGAGCAGTTCTTC. The chain combines TRBV7-9 with TRBJ2-1, with D possibly matching TRBD2 (5 bases). V shed 3 bases and J shed 3 bases, with 18 bases lying between them. CDR1 SEHNR and CDR2 FQNEAQ come from the germline V gene (reference sequence). The CDR3 spans 17 residues.

CDR3 sequence reads: CASSSPDRAGETQYF. The CDR3 region has the DNA TGCGCCAGCAGCTCGCCCGATCGGGCGGGGGAGACCCAGTACTTC. The chain carries TRBV5-1 and TRBJ2-5, with D possibly TRBD2 on 6 matching bases. The V gene's germline CDR1 is SGHRS and CDR2 YFSETQ. V was trimmed by 3 bases and J by 5 bases, leaving 17 bases between them. This CDR3 contains 15 residues.